This T cell receptor (beta chain) comes out of a study of T cells in Graves' hyperthyroidism and ophthalmopathy. Amplified regions were TCR beta CDR3 sequences from RNA transcripts. TCR CDR3 underwent first-round RT-PCR with the HTBI primer set. MiXCR, run by TCRdb on the multiplex PCR reads, gives a single entry per CDR3 protein. Of about 840,000 distinct CDR3 sequences listed, 35% to 40% were seen once; the top ten hold 8% to 9%. Trimming cost V 4 bases and J 7 bases, with 17 bases left between them. CDR3 length: 14 residues. CDR1 is SGDLS and CDR2 is YYNGEE in the germline V gene. The clonotype originates from a man aged 18 to 35 with Graves' hyperthyroidism. The sequenced material came from blood. The chain uses TRBV9 and TRBJ2-5; D is possibly TRBD2 (5 bases). Here the CDR3 reads CASSLGGPQMTQYF. The CDR3 DNA reads TGTGCCAGCAGCTTAGGAGGCCCCCAGATGACCCAGTACTTC.